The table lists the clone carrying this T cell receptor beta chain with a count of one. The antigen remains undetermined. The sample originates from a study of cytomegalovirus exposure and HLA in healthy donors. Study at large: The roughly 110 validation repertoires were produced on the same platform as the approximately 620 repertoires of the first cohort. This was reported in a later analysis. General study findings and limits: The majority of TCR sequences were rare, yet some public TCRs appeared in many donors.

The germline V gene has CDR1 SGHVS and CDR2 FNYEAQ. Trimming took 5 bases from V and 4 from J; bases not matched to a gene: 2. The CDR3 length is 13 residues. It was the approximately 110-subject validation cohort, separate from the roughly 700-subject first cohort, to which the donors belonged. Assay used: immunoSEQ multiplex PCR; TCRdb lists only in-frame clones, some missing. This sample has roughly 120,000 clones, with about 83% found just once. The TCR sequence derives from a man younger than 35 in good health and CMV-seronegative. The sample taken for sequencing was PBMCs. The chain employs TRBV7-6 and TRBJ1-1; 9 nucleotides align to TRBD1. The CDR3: CASSLGQGTEAFF. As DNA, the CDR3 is TGTGCCAGCAGCCTGGGACAGGGCACTGAAGCTTTCTTT.